One and the same sample provided the 13 T cell receptor beta chains below, sequenced in a study of blood T cell repertoires in COVID-19. Using immunoSEQ multiplex PCR, the repertoire was profiled, and TCRdb retains in-frame clones only, with some absent. The table records hundreds of thousands of clones, over 75% of them present only once. The sequenced sample consisted of PBMCs or T cells enriched from blood (not recorded which). Source of these receptors: a young man with acute COVID-19.

This clone showed up just a few times. The chain employs TRBV29-1 and TRBJ1-1; D is possibly TRBD1 (5 bases). V was pared by 1 base and J by 6 bases, with 15 bases between. Germline lookup yields CDR1 SQVTM and CDR2 ANQGSEA. The CDR3 length is 14 residues. The CDR3 region is CSVEVEGSVAEAFF. In DNA form, the CDR3 reads TGCAGCGTTGAAGTGGAGGGGTCTGTCGCTGAAGCTTTCTTT. Using reference TRBV29-1 and TRBJ1-1 for the parts outside the CDR3, the full variable domain is SAVISQKPSRDICQRGTSLTIQCQVDSQVTMMFWYRQQPGQSLTLIATANQGSEATYESGFVIDKFPISRPNLTFSTLTVSNMSPEDSSIYLCSVEVEGSVAEAFFGQGTRLTVV.

V usage is TRBV5-1 and J usage is TRBJ2-3, with TRBD2 matching 9 bases. The germline CDR1 and CDR2 sequences are SGHRS and YFSETQ. Trimming at V came to 0 bases and at J to 1 base, leaving 12 bases not matched to a gene. The CDR3 runs to 19 residues. This CDR3 is CASSLGSSGGVRGTDTQYF. The CDR3 nucleotides read TGCGCCAGCAGCTTGGGGAGTAGCGGGGGTGTACGGGGCACAGATACGCAGTATTTT.

Notes on this clone: Different DNA sequences within this sample yield the same CDR3. The chain uses TRBV11-2 and TRBJ1-2; 7 bases map to TRBD1. Per germline, CDR1 SGHAT and CDR2 FQNNGV. J was trimmed by 4 bases and V by 5 bases; bases with no gene match: 4. This CDR3 has 13 amino acids. The CDR3 bases are TGTGCCAGCAGCCCCGGGACAGCCTATGGCTACACCTTC. This encodes CASSPGTAYGYTF.

The chain carries TRBV30 and TRBJ2-3, with D perhaps TRBD2 (5 bases). This CDR3 has 13 residues. Germline V gene sequence: CDR1 GTSNPN, CDR2 SVGIG (reference sequence). V lost 3 bases to trimming and J lost 5 bases, with 12 bases between them. This chain's CDR3 is CAWSPSGLDTQYF. As DNA, the CDR3 is TGTGCCTGGAGCCCCTCGGGGTTAGATACGCAGTATTTT.

J is TRBJ1-2 and V is TRBV2; a weak D match, TRBD1 (6 bases). With 6 bases removed from V and 2 bases from J, the gap between germline ends came to 10 bases. The germline V gene encodes CDR1 SNHLY and CDR2 FYNNEI. CDR3 length: 13 residues. In nucleotides, the CDR3 is TGTGCCAGCAGGATTGGACAGAACTATGGCTACACCTTC. This encodes CASRIGQNYGYTF.

The V call is TRBV25-1, the J call TRBJ2-3; maybe TRBD1 (6 bases). Per germline, CDR1 MGHDK and CDR2 SYGVNS. V lost 4 bases, J lost 8 bases, and 13 bases lay in between. The CDR3 runs to 13 residues. DNA for the CDR3: TGTGCCAGCAGTGCCTCAGGGGTACCTACGCAGTATTTT. Residues: CASSASGVPTQYF.

The chain has TRBV3-1 (or the pseudogene TRBV3-2) and TRBJ2-7; TRBD1 matches 7 bases. J gave up 1 base and V 1 base, and 10 bases lay outside the gene matches. In germline, CDR1 is LGHDT, CDR2 YNNKEL (reference sequence). This CDR3 region has 17 residues. This chain's CDR3 is CASSQGQGGVGSYEQYF. The CDR3 DNA reads TGTGCCAGCAGCCAAGGCCAAGGGGGCGTAGGGTCCTACGAGCAGTACTTC.

Notes on this clone: A much larger clone differs from this one at a single base, so this may be a read error. This same CDR3 is encoded by further DNA sequences in the sample. The V and J genes are TRBV6-5 and TRBJ1-4; D is possibly TRBD1 (5 bases). The CDR3 covers 14 residues. CDR1 and CDR2 (germline): MNHEY, SVGAGI. V lost 6 bases and J lost 0, with 8 bases in between. This CDR3 reads CASRRGATNEKLFF. In nucleotides, the CDR3 is TGTGCCAGCAGACGGGGGGCAACTAATGAAAAACTGTTTTTT.

The rearrangement joins TRBV9 to TRBJ2-7, with TRBD2 as a possible D gene (6 bases). The germline V gene encodes CDR1 SGDLS and CDR2 YYNGEE. Trimming cost V 4 bases and J 3 bases, with 11 bases left between them. The CDR3 extends over 13 amino acids. The CDR3 spells CASSSGLDYEQYF. The CDR3 nucleotides read TGTGCCAGCAGCTCGGGACTTGACTACGAGCAGTACTTC. The variable domain in full, with the rest retrieved from reference TRBV9 and TRBJ2-7, is DSGVTQTPKHLITATGQRVTLRCSPRSGDLSVYWYQQSLDQGLQFLIQYYNGEERAKGNILERFSAQQFPDLHSELNLSSLELGDSALYFCASSSGLDYEQYFGPGTRLTVT.

This chain links TRBV5-1 with TRBJ1-2; 7 nucleotides line up with TRBD1. Looked up from germline, CDR1 is SGHRS and CDR2 is YFSETQ. V dropped 4 bases and J dropped 6; count of bases not matched to a gene: 9. There are 14 residues in the CDR3. The CDR3 region has the DNA TGCGCCAGCAGCGTAAACACAGGGGCCGATGGCTACACCTTC. Its translation is CASSVNTGADGYTF.

The rearrangement links TRBV6-1 to TRBJ1-1, with 8 positions matching TRBD1. Germline V CDR1 and CDR2: MNHNS, SASEGT. Trimming removed 3 bases from V and 7 bases from J; junction bases left unmatched: 7. The CDR3 is made up of 14 amino acids. CDR3 in amino acids: CASSDVDRGIEAFF. CDR3 nucleotides: TGTGCCAGCAGTGATGTTGACAGGGGAATTGAAGCTTTCTTT.

The J gene is TRBJ2-2, the V gene TRBV7-9, with D unresolved. The CDR3 spans 13 residues. Per germline, CDR1 SEHNR and CDR2 FQNEAQ (reference sequence). The V end was cut by 5 bases, the J end by 4 bases, with 8 bases between. The CDR3 bases are TGTGCCAGCAGCCTATTAAGCACCGGGGAGCTGTTTTTT. As protein: CASSLLSTGELFF. The whole variable domain, remainder taken from reference TRBV7-9 and TRBJ2-2, is DTGVSQNPRHKITKRGQNVTFRCDPISEHNRLYWYRQTLGQGPEFLTYFQNEAQLEKSRLLSDRFSAERPKGSFSTLEIQRTEQGDSAMYLCASSLLSTGELFFGEGSRLTVL.

V is TRBV30 and J is TRBJ2-1; 7 bases agree with TRBD2. CDR1 and CDR2 (germline): GTSNPN, SVGIG (reference sequence). V lost 2 bases to trimming and J lost 0 bases; unmatched junction nucleotides: 7. This CDR3 has 16 residues. The CDR3 coding sequence is TGTGCCTGGAGTTCGGGGGGAGGAGGCTCCTACAATGAGCAGTTCTTC. Amino acids: CAWSSGGGGSYNEQFF.